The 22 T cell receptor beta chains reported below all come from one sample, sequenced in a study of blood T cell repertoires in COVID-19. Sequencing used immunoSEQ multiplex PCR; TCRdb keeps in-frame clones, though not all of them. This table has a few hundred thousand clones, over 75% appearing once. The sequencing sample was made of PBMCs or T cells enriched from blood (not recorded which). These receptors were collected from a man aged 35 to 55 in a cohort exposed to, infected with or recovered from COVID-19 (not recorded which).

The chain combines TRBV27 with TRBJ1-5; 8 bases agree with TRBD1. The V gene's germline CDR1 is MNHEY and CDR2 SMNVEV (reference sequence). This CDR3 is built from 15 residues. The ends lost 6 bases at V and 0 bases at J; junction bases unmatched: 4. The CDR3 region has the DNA TGTGCCAGCAGAGGACAGGGCTATAGCAATCAGCCCCAGCATTTT. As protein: CASRGQGYSNQPQHF.

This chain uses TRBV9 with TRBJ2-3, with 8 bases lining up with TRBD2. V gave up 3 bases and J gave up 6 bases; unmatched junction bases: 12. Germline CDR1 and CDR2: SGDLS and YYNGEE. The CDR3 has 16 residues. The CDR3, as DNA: TGTGCCAGCAGCGCTCCCGGGACTAGGGGAACCGATACGCAGTATTTT. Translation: CASSAPGTRGTDTQYF. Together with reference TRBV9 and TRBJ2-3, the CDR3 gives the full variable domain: DSGVTQTPKHLITATGQRVTLRCSPRSGDLSVYWYQQSLDQGLQFLIQYYNGEERAKGNILERFSAQQFPDLHSELNLSSLELGDSALYFCASSAPGTRGTDTQYFGPGTRLTVL.

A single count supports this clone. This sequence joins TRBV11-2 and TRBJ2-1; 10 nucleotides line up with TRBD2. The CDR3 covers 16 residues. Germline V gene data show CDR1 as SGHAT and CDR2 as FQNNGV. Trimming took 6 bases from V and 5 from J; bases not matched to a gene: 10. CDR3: CASSFISGRINNEQFF. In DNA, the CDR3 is TGTGCCAGCAGTTTCATTAGCGGGAGGATTAACAATGAGCAGTTCTTC.

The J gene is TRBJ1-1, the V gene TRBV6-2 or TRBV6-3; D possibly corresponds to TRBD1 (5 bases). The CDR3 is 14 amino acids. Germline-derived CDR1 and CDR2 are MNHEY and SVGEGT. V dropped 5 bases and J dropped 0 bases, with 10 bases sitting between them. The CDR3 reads CASSRTWMNTEAFF. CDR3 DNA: TGTGCCAGCAGTAGGACATGGATGAACACTGAAGCTTTCTTT.

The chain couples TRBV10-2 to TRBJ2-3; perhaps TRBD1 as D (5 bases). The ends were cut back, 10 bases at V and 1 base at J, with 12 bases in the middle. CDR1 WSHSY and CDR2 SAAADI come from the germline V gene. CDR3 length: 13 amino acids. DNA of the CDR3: TGCGCCATCGGACAAGGGGGCACAGATACGCAGTATTTT. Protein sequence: CAIGQGGTDTQYF.

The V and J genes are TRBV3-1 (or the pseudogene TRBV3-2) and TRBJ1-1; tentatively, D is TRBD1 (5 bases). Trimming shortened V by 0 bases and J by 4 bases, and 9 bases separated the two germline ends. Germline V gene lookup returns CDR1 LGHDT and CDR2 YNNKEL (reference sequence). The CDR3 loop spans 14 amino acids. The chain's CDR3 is CASSQEGGITEAFF. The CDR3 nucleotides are TGTGCCAGCAGCCAAGAGGGGGGGATCACTGAAGCTTTCTTT.

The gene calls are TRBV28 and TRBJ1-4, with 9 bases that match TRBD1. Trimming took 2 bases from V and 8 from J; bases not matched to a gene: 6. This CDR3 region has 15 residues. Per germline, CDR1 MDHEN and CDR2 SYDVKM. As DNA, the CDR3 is TGTGCCAGCAGTTTAAACACAGGGGGCCGAGAAAAACTGTTTTTT. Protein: CASSLNTGGREKLFF. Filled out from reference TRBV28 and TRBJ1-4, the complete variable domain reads DVKVTQSSRYLVKRTGEKVFLECVQDMDHENMFWYRQDPGLGLRLIYFSYDVKMKEKGDIPEGYSVSREKKERFSLILESASTNQTSMYLCASSLNTGGREKLFFGSGTQLSVL.

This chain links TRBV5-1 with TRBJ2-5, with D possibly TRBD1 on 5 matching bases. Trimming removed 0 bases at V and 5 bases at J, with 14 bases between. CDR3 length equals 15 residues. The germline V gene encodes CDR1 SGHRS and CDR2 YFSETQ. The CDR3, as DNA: TGCGCCAGCAGCTTGGCCGACCAGGCAGGGGAGACCCAGTACTTC. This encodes CASSLADQAGETQYF.

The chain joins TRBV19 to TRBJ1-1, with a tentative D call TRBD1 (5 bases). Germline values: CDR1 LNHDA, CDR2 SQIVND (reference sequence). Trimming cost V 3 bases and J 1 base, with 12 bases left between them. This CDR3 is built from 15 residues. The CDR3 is CASSIDSGWNTEAFF. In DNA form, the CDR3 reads TGTGCCAGTAGTATTGATTCAGGGTGGAACACTGAAGCTTTCTTT.

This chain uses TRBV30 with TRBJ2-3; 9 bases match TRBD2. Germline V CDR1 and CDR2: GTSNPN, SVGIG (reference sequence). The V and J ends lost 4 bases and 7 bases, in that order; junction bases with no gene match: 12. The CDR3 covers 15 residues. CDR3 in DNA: TGTGCCTGGACCAAAGGGGGGGCTAGCGGGAATACGCAGTATTTT. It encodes CAWTKGGASGNTQYF. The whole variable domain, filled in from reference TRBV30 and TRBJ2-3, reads SQTIHQWPATLVQPVGSPLSLECTVEGTSNPNLYWYRQAAGRGLQLLFYSVGIGQISSEVPQNLSASRPQDRQFILSSKKLLLSDSGFYLCAWTKGGASGNTQYFGPGTRLTVL.

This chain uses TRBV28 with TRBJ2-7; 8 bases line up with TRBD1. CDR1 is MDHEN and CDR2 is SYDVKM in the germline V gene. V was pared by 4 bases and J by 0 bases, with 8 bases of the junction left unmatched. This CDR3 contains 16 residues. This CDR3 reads CASSSYRTGHSYEQYF. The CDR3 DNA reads TGTGCCAGCAGTTCTTACCGGACAGGGCACTCCTACGAGCAGTACTTC.

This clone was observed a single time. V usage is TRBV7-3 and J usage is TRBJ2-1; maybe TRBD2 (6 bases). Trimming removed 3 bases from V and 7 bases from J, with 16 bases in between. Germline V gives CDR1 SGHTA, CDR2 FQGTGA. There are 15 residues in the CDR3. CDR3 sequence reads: CASSFSSVAGNEQFF. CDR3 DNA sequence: TGTGCCAGCAGCTTTAGTAGTGTCGCGGGGAATGAGCAGTTCTTC.

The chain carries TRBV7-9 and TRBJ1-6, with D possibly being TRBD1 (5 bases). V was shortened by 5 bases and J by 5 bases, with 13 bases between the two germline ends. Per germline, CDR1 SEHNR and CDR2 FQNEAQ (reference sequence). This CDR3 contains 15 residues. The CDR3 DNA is TGTGCCAGCAGCCCCTCGACAGCTAATAATTCACCCCTCCACTTT. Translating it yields CASSPSTANNSPLHF.

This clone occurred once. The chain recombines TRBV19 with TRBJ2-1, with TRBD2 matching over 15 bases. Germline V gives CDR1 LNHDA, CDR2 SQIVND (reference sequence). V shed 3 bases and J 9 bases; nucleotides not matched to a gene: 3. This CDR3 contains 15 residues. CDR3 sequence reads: CASSMGLAGGREQFF. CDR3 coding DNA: TGTGCCAGTAGTATGGGACTAGCGGGAGGTCGTGAGCAGTTCTTC. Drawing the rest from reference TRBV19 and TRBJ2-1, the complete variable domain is DGGITQSPKYLFRKEGQNVTLSCEQNLNHDAMYWYRQDPGQGLRLIYYSQIVNDFQKGDIAEGYSVSREKKESFPLTVTSAQKNPTAFYLCASSMGLAGGREQFFGPGTRLTVL.

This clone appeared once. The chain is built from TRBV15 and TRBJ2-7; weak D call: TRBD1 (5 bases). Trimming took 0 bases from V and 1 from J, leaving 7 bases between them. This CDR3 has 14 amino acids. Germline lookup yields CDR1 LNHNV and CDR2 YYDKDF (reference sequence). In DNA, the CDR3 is TGTGCCACCAGCAGAGATCGACAGTCCTACGAGCAGTACTTC. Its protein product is CATSRDRQSYEQYF.

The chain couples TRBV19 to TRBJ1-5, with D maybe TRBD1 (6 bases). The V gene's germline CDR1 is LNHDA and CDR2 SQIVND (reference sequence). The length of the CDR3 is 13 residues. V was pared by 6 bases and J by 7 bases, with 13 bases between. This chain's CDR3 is CASRSQGWQPQHF. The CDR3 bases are TGTGCCAGTAGATCACAGGGATGGCAGCCCCAGCATTTT. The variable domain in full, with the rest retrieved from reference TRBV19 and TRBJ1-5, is DGGITQSPKYLFRKEGQNVTLSCEQNLNHDAMYWYRQDPGQGLRLIYYSQIVNDFQKGDIAEGYSVSREKKESFPLTVTSAQKNPTAFYLCASRSQGWQPQHFGDGTRLSIL.

The CDR3 sequence is CASSLRRESRPTDTQYF. CDR3 DNA sequence: TGTGCCAGCAGCTTACGTCGGGAGAGCAGGCCCACAGATACGCAGTATTTT. The chain recombines TRBV7-9 with TRBJ2-3, with D tentatively TRBD2 (6 bases). Germline assignment: CDR1 SEHNR and CDR2 FQNEAQ (reference sequence). V dropped 2 bases and J dropped 2 bases, with 17 bases sitting between them. The length of the CDR3 is 17 residues.

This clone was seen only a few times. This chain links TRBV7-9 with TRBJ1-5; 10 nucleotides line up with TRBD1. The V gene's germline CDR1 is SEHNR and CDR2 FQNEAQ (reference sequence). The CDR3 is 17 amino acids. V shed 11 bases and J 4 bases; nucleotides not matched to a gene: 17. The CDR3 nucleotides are TGTGCCGACTTCCGGGGGGACCGGGACAGGGGTAATCAGCCCCAGCATTTT. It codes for CADFRGDRDRGNQPQHF.

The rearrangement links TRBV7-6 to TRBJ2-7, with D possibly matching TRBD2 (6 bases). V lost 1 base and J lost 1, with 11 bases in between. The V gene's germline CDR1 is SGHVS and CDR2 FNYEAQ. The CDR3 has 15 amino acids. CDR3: CASSLEASASYEQYF. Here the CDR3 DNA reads TGTGCCAGCAGCTTAGAGGCTAGCGCTTCCTACGAGCAGTACTTC.

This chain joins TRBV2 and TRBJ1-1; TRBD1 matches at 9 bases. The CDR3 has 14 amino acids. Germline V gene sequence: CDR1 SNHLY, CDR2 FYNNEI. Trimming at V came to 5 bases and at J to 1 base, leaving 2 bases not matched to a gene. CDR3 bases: TGTGCCAGCAGTATGGGACAGGGGAACACTGAAGCTTTCTTT. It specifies CASSMGQGNTEAFF.

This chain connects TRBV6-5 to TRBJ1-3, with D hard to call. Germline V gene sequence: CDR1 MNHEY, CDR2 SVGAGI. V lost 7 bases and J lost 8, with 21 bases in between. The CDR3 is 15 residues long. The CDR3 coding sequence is TGTGCCAGCAAGCGGACGTTGGGAATTGGGGACACCATATATTTT. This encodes CASKRTLGIGDTIYF.

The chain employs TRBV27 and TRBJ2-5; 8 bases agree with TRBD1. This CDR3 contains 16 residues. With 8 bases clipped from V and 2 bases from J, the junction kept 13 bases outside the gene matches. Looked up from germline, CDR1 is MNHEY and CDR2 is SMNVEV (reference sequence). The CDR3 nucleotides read TGTGCCAGCCGGAGTCCCGGAGGGACAGGACAAGAGACCCAGTACTTC. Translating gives CASRSPGGTGQETQYF.